The entry below gives a single T cell receptor (beta chain) sequence along with its context. Its antigen remains unknown. Total RNA extraction produced at least 5 micrograms (per sample) for the study. This sample stems from a study of blood T cells in healthy people across ages. Regarding the study as a whole: TCR beta diversity, measured per million T cells, fell in a roughly linear way with age.

A second about 6 to 12 cycle PCR used barcoded and J-beta primers. A template-switch adaptor with 12 random nucleotides tagged each cDNA molecule. Using its own MiXCR run on the 5' RACE reads, TCRdb lists one record per CDR3 protein. The sample yields approximately 790,000 distinct CDR3 sequences, approximately 65% seen once. The specimen was blood. The receptor was isolated from a man in his thirties or forties in good health.

CDR3 region: CASSQRLGYTF. The CDR3 DNA reads TGTGCCAGCAGTCAACGTCTGGGCTACACCTTC. V is TRBV6-2 or TRBV6-3 and J is TRBJ1-2; D remains unclear. CDR1 and CDR2 (germline): MNHEY, SVGEGT. Deletions cut 5 bases from V and 8 bases from J, with 9 bases between. CDR3 length: 11 amino acids.